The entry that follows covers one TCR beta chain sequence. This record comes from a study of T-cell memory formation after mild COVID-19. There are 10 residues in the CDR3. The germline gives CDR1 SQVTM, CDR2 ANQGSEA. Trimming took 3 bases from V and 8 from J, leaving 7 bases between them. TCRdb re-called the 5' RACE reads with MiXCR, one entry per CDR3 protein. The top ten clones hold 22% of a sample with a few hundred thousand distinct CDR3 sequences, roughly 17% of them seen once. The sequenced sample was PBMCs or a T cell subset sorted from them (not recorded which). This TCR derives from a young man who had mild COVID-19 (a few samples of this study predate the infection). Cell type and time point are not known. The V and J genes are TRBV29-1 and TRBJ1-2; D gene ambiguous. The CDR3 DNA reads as TGCAGCGTTGAGGTCGTAGGCTACACCTTC. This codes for CSVEVVGYTF.